A selection of T cell receptor beta chains follows, all from one sample in a study of beta chain features in type 1 diabetes. The data were produced by immunoSEQ multiplex PCR, yet TCRdb's version contains in-frame clones alone and is incomplete. The table includes 600,000 to 650,000 clones, about 16% detected once. Sequenced sample: naive CD4+ T cells from blood. The receptors come from a young man in good health. Both conserved end residues are part of each CDR3. D genes are given only for firm matches. Rows may omit the clone size; those that give it use once, few, many or a size class.

J gene,D gene,V gene,clone size,CDR3 protein,CDR3 DNA
TRBJ2-3,.,TRBV7-3,.,CASSLGQTSTDTQYF,TGTGCCAGCAGCTTGGGGCAAACTAGCACAGATACGCAGTATTTT
TRBJ1-6,.,TRBV2,few,CASLYDSNSPLHF,TGTGCCAGCCTATATGACAGTAATTCACCCCTCCACTTT
TRBJ2-3,TRBD2,TRBV11-2,.,CASSLAVLAGVIDTQYF,TGTGCCAGCAGCTTAGCGGTCCTAGCGGGAGTCATAGATACGCAGTATTTT
TRBJ2-7,.,TRBV4-2,.,CASSRERVPYEQYF,TGTGCCAGCAGCCGAGAGAGGGTCCCCTACGAGCAGTACTTC
TRBJ1-5,.,TRBV30,.,CAWSGGSAQPQHF,TGTGCCTGGAGTGGGGGTTCGGCTCAGCCCCAGCATTTT
TRBJ2-5,.,TRBV9,.,CASSVLARAGETQYF,TGTGCCAGCAGCGTACTAGCCAGAGCCGGAGAGACCCAGTACTTC
TRBJ1-1,.,TRBV19,few,CASTLGPRVYEAFF,TGTGCCAGTACCTTAGGGCCCAGGGTGTATGAAGCTTTCTTT
TRBJ2-7,TRBD1,TRBV9,once,CASSVGRTGLTSEQYF,TGTGCCAGCAGCGTAGGGAGGACAGGGCTTACGTCGGAGCAGTACTTC
TRBJ2-3,TRBD2,TRBV7-3,.,CASSPRGGDTQYF,TGTGCCAGCAGCCCCCGGGGGGGAGATACGCAGTATTTT
TRBJ2-6,.,TRBV7-9,.,CASSLVAPFSGANVLTF,TGTGCCAGCAGCTTAGTTGCTCCGTTTTCTGGGGCCAACGTCCTGACTTTC
TRBJ2-3,TRBD2,TRBV7-9,.,CASSFTSGVSDTQYF,TGTGCCAGCAGCTTCACTAGCGGGGTTTCAGATACGCAGTATTTT
TRBJ1-5,.,TRBV4-3,few,CASSQERPGGNQPQHF,TGCGCCAGCAGCCAAGAACGGCCTGGGGGCAATCAGCCCCAGCATTTT
TRBJ1-4,TRBD1,TRBV13,few,CASSLLRDRVEKNEKLFF,TGTGCCAGCAGCCTACTCCGGGACAGGGTTGAGAAAAATGAAAAACTGTTTTTT
TRBJ2-1,.,TRBV21-1,.,CASASRSNNEQFF,TGTGCCAGCGCCTCTAGGTCCAACAATGAGCAGTTCTTC
TRBJ2-7,.,TRBV19,few,CASSGSGGPYEQYF,TGTGCCAGTAGTGGTTCCGGGGGCCCCTACGAGCAGTACTTC
TRBJ1-1,.,TRBV28,few,CATRGLNTEAFF,TGTGCTACTCGGGGGCTGAACACTGAAGCTTTCTTT
TRBJ1-2,.,TRBV5-5,.,CASSLQGSGGYTF,TGTGCCAGCAGCCTACAGGGCAGCGGCGGCTACACCTTC
TRBJ2-7,.,TRBV10-3,.,CAISDAGRASSYEQYF,TGTGCCATCAGTGACGCGGGGCGGGCTAGCTCCTACGAGCAGTACTTC
TRBJ2-5,TRBD1,TRBV7-2,.,CASSFGQGAKETQYF,TGTGCCAGCAGCTTTGGACAGGGAGCGAAGGAGACCCAGTACTTC
TRBJ2-7,.,TRBV6-1,.,CASRVQLGTSYEQYF,TGTGCCAGCAGGGTTCAACTAGGGACCTCCTACGAGCAGTACTTC
TRBJ2-3,.,TRBV5-4,few,CASSLPGPTNTDTQYF,TGTGCCAGCAGCCTGCCGGGACCCACCAACACAGATACGCAGTATTTT
TRBJ2-1,.,TRBV7-3,few,CASSSTADNEQFF,TGTGCCAGCAGCTCCACGGCCGACAATGAGCAGTTCTTC
TRBJ1-1,.,TRBV6-6,few,CASTLGGRNTEAFF,TGTGCCAGCACCCTAGGGGGGAGGAATACTGAAGCTTTCTTT
TRBJ2-3,.,TRBV18,few,CASSVIQGPDTQYF,TGTGCCAGCTCCGTAATACAGGGCCCCGATACGCAGTATTTT
TRBJ2-1,TRBD1,TRBV20-1,few,CRTGFSNEQFF,TGCAGGACAGGGTTTTCCAATGAGCAGTTCTTC
TRBJ2-7,.,TRBV13,.,CASSLVGGRMTYESYEQYF,TGTGCCAGCAGCCTAGTGGGAGGAAGGATGACCTATGAAAGCTACGAGCAGTACTTC
TRBJ2-1,TRBD1,TRBV9,.,CASSLGQGLYNEQFF,TGTGCCAGCAGCCTTGGACAGGGCCTCTACAATGAGCAGTTCTTC
TRBJ2-5,TRBD2,TRBV9,.,CASSVGLAEWATQYF,TGTGCCAGCAGCGTAGGACTAGCGGAATGGGCGACCCAGTACTTC
TRBJ1-2,TRBD1,TRBV7-9,.,CASSLGEGAHYGYTF,TGTGCCAGCAGCTTGGGCGAGGGGGCCCACTATGGCTACACCTTC
TRBJ1-5,.,TRBV4-3,few,CASSQDWQGRQPQHF,TGCGCCAGCAGCCAAGATTGGCAGGGGAGGCAGCCCCAGCATTTT
TRBJ2-3,.,TRBV4-3,.,CASSQEVLVGNTQYF,TGCGCCAGCAGCCAAGAGGTGTTAGTGGGAAATACGCAGTATTTT
TRBJ2-4,.,TRBV18,few,CASSPGTAKNIQYF,TGTGCCAGCTCACCAGGGACAGCCAAAAACATTCAGTACTTC
TRBJ2-1,TRBD2,TRBV5-4,few,CASSSRTSGNNEQFF,TGTGCCAGCAGCTCCCGGACTAGCGGAAACAATGAGCAGTTCTTC
TRBJ2-2,.,TRBV2,.,CASTFRGEAGELFF,TGTGCCAGCACCTTCCGAGGGGAAGCCGGGGAGCTGTTTTTT
TRBJ2-2,.,TRBV29-1,few,CSGRVTPNTGELFF,TGCAGCGGCCGCGTTACACCGAACACCGGGGAGCTGTTTTTT
TRBJ2-7,TRBD1,TRBV18,once,CASSPLDRGEQYF,TGTGCCAGCTCACCCCTGGACAGGGGCGAGCAGTACTTC
TRBJ1-5,.,TRBV30,.,CAWSQGGGGSNQPQHF,TGTGCCTGGTCCCAGGGAGGAGGGGGTAGCAATCAGCCCCAGCATTTT
TRBJ2-2,TRBD1,TRBV27,few,CASSPRVQGAGTGELFF,TGTGCCAGCAGTCCCCGCGTGCAGGGGGCTGGCACCGGGGAGCTGTTTTTT
TRBJ2-3,.,TRBV28,.,CASSRGGSADTQYF,TGTGCCAGCAGTAGGGGGGGAAGTGCAGATACGCAGTATTTT
TRBJ2-5,.,TRBV14,.,CASSQDQGRKTQYF,TGTGCCAGCAGCCAGGACCAGGGTCGCAAGACCCAGTACTTC
TRBJ1-5,.,TRBV7-2,.,CASSLDGQSESTPQHF,TGTGCCAGCAGCCTCGACGGACAGTCTGAAAGTACACCCCAGCATTTT
TRBJ2-1,TRBD2,TRBV27,.,CASKQTLAGGIYNEQFF,TGTGCCAGCAAGCAGACCCTCGCGGGAGGGATCTACAATGAGCAGTTCTTC
TRBJ1-2,TRBD1,TRBV5-4,.,CASSLVTGGVEGYGYTF,TGTGCCAGCAGCTTGGTGACAGGGGGCGTCGAGGGCTATGGCTACACCTTC
TRBJ1-2,.,TRBV20-1,few,CSATVNYGYTF,TGCAGTGCTACGGTTAACTATGGCTACACCTTC
TRBJ1-1,.,TRBV4-3,few,CASSQERGLGPAFF,TGCGCCAGCAGCCAAGAGCGCGGCTTGGGACCAGCTTTCTTT
TRBJ2-2,.,TRBV7-9,few,CASSLAWQGTGELFF,TGTGCCAGCAGCTTAGCATGGCAGGGGACCGGGGAGCTGTTTTTT
TRBJ1-5,.,TRBV15,few,CATSREAVSNQPQHF,TGTGCCACCAGCAGAGAAGCAGTTAGCAATCAGCCCCAGCATTTT
TRBJ2-1,TRBD2,TRBV20-1,.,CRAGTRGFF,TGCAGAGCCGGGACTAGAGGGTTCTTC
TRBJ2-7,.,TRBV6-7,few,CAAMLEFRSYEQYF,TGTGCCGCCATGCTGGAATTCCGCTCCTACGAGCAGTACTTC
TRBJ1-6,TRBD1,TRBV4-2,.,CASSQWTGPIERGSPLHF,TGTGCCAGCAGCCAGTGGACAGGGCCAATTGAGCGAGGTTCACCCCTCCACTTT
TRBJ1-2,.,TRBV29-1,few,CSVEDMGFFNYGYTF,TGCAGCGTTGAGGATATGGGGTTTTTTAACTATGGCTACACCTTC
TRBJ2-3,TRBD1,TRBV7-6,.,CASSSWTGRDTQYF,TGTGCCAGCAGCTCCTGGACAGGTCGGGATACGCAGTATTTT
TRBJ2-5,.,TRBV28,few,CASSLSRQAVVETQYF,TGTGCCAGCAGTTTATCCCGACAGGCAGTGGTTGAGACCCAGTACTTC
TRBJ2-4,.,TRBV29-1,.,CSVERGSKNIQYF,TGCAGCGTTGAGAGGGGGTCCAAAAACATTCAGTACTTC
TRBJ2-3,TRBD1,TRBV7-3,.,CASSSPGQGRTDTQYF,TGTGCCAGCAGCTCTCCCGGACAGGGTCGCACAGATACGCAGTATTTT
TRBJ2-4,TRBD2,TRBV5-4,.,CASSLGAGGGSKNIQYF,TGTGCCAGCAGCTTGGGCGCGGGGGGCGGGTCCAAAAACATTCAGTACTTC
TRBJ2-1,.,TRBV11-2,.,CASSSLRGGKGNEQFF,TGTGCCAGCAGCTCGCTCCGGGGCGGGAAGGGCAATGAGCAGTTCTTC
TRBJ2-1,.,TRBV5-1,few,CASSPLSHEQFF,TGCGCCAGCAGCCCCCTAAGCCATGAGCAGTTCTTC
TRBJ1-1,TRBD1,TRBV6-5,.,CASSYSKNRGNTEAFF,TGTGCCAGCAGTTACTCGAAGAACAGGGGGAACACTGAAGCTTTCTTT